One sample yielded the 27 T cell receptor beta chains listed below, sequenced in a study of T cells in Graves' hyperthyroidism and ophthalmopathy. Amplification of TCR beta CDR3 regions used RNA as the template. The study used the HTBI primer set for a first-round RT-PCR of the TCR CDR3. MiXCR, run by TCRdb on the multiplex PCR reads, gives a single entry per CDR3 protein. The sample contains about 580,000 distinct CDR3 sequences, about half of which appear only once. Sample: peripheral blood or thyroid tissue (not recorded which). These receptors originate from a woman between 18 and 29 years old with Graves' hyperthyroidism.

Ten or more counts support this clonotype. The chain employs TRBV29-1 and TRBJ1-1; no definite D call. Between the trimmed V and J ends, which lost 6 bases and 1 base, there was a span of 9 bases. Looked up from germline, CDR1 is SQVTM and CDR2 is ANQGSEA. This CDR3 is 12 amino acids long. In DNA form, the CDR3 reads TGCAGCGTCGAGCCAGAGAACACTGAAGCTTTCTTT. It codes for CSVEPENTEAFF. The variable domain in full, completed from reference TRBV29-1 and TRBJ1-1, reads SAVISQKPSRDICQRGTSLTIQCQVDSQVTMMFWYRQQPGQSLTLIATANQGSEATYESGFVIDKFPISRPNLTFSTLTVSNMSPEDSSIYLCSVEPENTEAFFGQGTRLTVV.

The V and J genes are TRBV15 and TRBJ2-7, with 12 nucleotides matching TRBD2. This CDR3 has 17 residues. Germline CDR1 reads LNHNV; CDR2 reads YYDKDF (reference sequence). V trimming: 1 base; J trimming: 7 bases; junction bases outside the gene matches: 11. DNA for the CDR3: TGTGCCACCAGCAGAGGGACTAGCGGGGAGGCGTACAATGAGCAGTACTTC. It encodes CATSRGTSGEAYNEQYF.

Written as DNA, the CDR3 is TGCAGCAGTGAGTCGACAGGTGGATATGGCTACACCTTC. Translated, it gives CSSESTGGYGYTF. V gene TRBV29-1 combines with J gene TRBJ1-2; D perhaps matches TRBD1 (6 bases). Germline CDR1 and CDR2: SQVTM and ANQGSEA. The CDR3 covers 13 residues. Deletions cut 8 bases from V and 5 bases from J, with 18 bases between. The full variable domain, rest sourced from reference TRBV29-1 and TRBJ1-2, is SAVISQKPSRDICQRGTSLTIQCQVDSQVTMMFWYRQQPGQSLTLIATANQGSEATYESGFVIDKFPISRPNLTFSTLTVSNMSPEDSSIYLCSSESTGGYGYTFGSGTRLTVV.

This clonotype was found many times. This chain joins TRBV10-3 and TRBJ2-5; TRBD2 agrees at 14 bases. CDR3 length: 20 residues. V was clipped by 0 bases and J by 4 bases; unmatched bases: 13. Germline V lookup: CDR1 ENHRY, CDR2 SYGVKD. The CDR3 DNA sequence: TGTGCCATCAGTGAGTCTCCTCTCGGACTAGCGGGAGGAAGGCGAGAGACCCAGTACTTC. This sequence encodes CAISESPLGLAGGRRETQYF.

This clonotype was recorded at least ten times. V is TRBV12-3 or TRBV12-4 and J is TRBJ2-2, with D possibly matching TRBD1 (5 bases). Trimming removed 5 bases at V and 3 bases at J, with 10 bases between. The CDR3 has 14 amino acids. The CDR3 bases are TGTGCCAGCAGTGAGGACACTTACACCGGGGAGCTGTTTTTT. As protein: CASSEDTYTGELFF.

This clonotype was counted at least ten times. V usage is TRBV5-1 and J usage is TRBJ2-5, with 8 bases identical to TRBD2. After removal of 7 bases from V and 4 bases from J, the junction contained 6 bases not matched to a gene. Germline values: CDR1 SGHRS, CDR2 YFSETQ. The CDR3 runs 13 residues. CDR3 loop: CASQGSGRETQYF. CDR3 bases: TGCGCCAGCCAGGGGAGCGGGAGAGAGACCCAGTACTTC.

This clonotype was seen repeatedly, ten times or more. The chain's CDR3 is CASSRPLILTGPGAYEQYF. In DNA, the CDR3 is TGTGCCAGCAGCCGACCCCTCATTCTGACAGGGCCGGGAGCATACGAGCAGTACTTC. The chain couples TRBV7-2 to TRBJ2-7; D possibly corresponds to TRBD1 (7 bases). The CDR3 is 19 amino acids. V lost 5 bases, J lost 4 bases, and 30 bases lay in between. Per germline, CDR1 SGHTA and CDR2 FQGNSA.

In its sample, this clonotype was seen a few times. One end of the junction is discordant with germline, which a read error may explain. The rearrangement uses TRBV20-1 and TRBJ2-6, with 14 nucleotides matching TRBD2. CDR3 length equals 15 residues. The germline CDR1 and CDR2 sequences are DFQATT and SNEGSKA (reference sequence). This CDR3 is CGAGLAGAGANVLTF. As DNA, the CDR3 is TGCGGTGCGGGACTAGCGGGAGCTGGGGCCAACGTCCTGACTTTC.

The genes are TRBV7-9 and TRBJ2-7, with 7 bases lining up with TRBD1. Germline CDR1 SEHNR, CDR2 FQNEAQ (reference sequence). The CDR3 contains 14 residues. V lost 6 bases to trimming and J lost 1 base; unmatched junction nucleotides: 6. The DNA of the CDR3 is TGTGCCAGCAGGGAAACAGGGGAATCCTACGAGCAGTACTTC. Encoded protein: CASRETGESYEQYF.

J is TRBJ2-7 and V is TRBV10-2; TRBD2 agrees at 12 bases. V trimming: 7 bases; J trimming: 2 bases; junction bases outside the gene matches: 3. The CDR3 spans 14 residues. Per germline, CDR1 WSHSY and CDR2 SAAADI. CDR3 region: CASIGLAGTYEQYF. Written as DNA, the CDR3 is TGCGCCAGCATCGGACTAGCGGGAACCTACGAGCAGTACTTC.

The chain has TRBV5-6 and TRBJ2-1; D call uncertain. The CDR3 is 12 residues long. V lost 1 base and J 3 bases, leaving 2 bases between the germline ends. Germline V CDR1 and CDR2: SGHDT, YYEEEE. In DNA, the CDR3 is TGTGCCAGCAGCTTGCGCTACAATGAGCAGTTCTTC. It yields the protein CASSLRYNEQFF.

Details on this clonotype: A much larger clonotype is one base distant, so this may be a read error. The chain is built from TRBV19 and TRBJ2-7, with TRBD2 identical over 11 bases. The germline V gene encodes CDR1 LNHDA and CDR2 SQIVND (reference sequence). CDR3 length equals 16 residues. CDR3 bases: TGTGCCAGTAGTATAGAGGCTAGCGGGAGGTCCTACGGGCAGTACTTC. It yields the protein CASSIEASGRSYGQYF.

This clonotype was recorded many times. V usage is TRBV5-1 and J usage is TRBJ1-1; D is unclear. The CDR3 is 12 amino acids. Between the trimmed V and J ends, which lost 0 bases and 7 bases, there was a span of 7 bases. The V gene's germline CDR1 is SGHRS and CDR2 YFSETQ. The CDR3 region is CASSLGPDEAFF. The CDR3 nucleotides read TGCGCCAGCAGCTTGGGTCCCGATGAAGCTTTCTTT.

This clonotype was recorded many times. This chain links TRBV6-5 with TRBJ1-2, with a possible D match to TRBD1 (6 bases). Germline V gene sequence: CDR1 MNHEY, CDR2 SVGAGI. The CDR3 has 11 amino acids. V gave up 5 bases and J gave up 8 bases, with 9 bases separating them. The CDR3 DNA sequence: TGTGCCAGCAGTGAGGGGGGCGGCTACACCTTC. Amino acids: CASSEGGGYTF.

The genes are TRBV20-1 and TRBJ2-2; D not certain. Germline V lookup: CDR1 DFQATT, CDR2 SNEGSKA (reference sequence). The CDR3 totals 15 residues. V dropped 6 bases and J dropped 0 bases, with 14 bases sitting between them. DNA of the CDR3: TGCAGTGCCAAACCACCTACACCGAACACCGGGGAGCTGTTTTTT. Translating gives CSAKPPTPNTGELFF.

Of note for this clonotype: At one end the junction does not follow the germline gene, possibly because of a read error. The V and J genes are TRBV24-1 and TRBJ1-1; D is perhaps TRBD1 (5 bases). CDR3 length equals 13 residues. CDR1 is KGHDR and CDR2 is SFDVKD in the germline V gene. CDR3 region: CATSSGANTEAFF. In DNA form, the CDR3 reads TGTGCCACCAGTAGCGGGGCTAACACCGAAGCTTTCTTT.

This clonotype was seen repeatedly, ten times or more. The rearrangement uses TRBV27 and TRBJ2-7; TRBD2 is a possible D gene (6 bases). Germline CDR1 reads MNHEY; CDR2 reads SMNVEV (reference sequence). This CDR3 spans 14 amino acids. V was pared by 6 bases and J by 3 bases, with 15 bases between. The CDR3 loop reads CASRPRDSFYEQYF. In nucleotides, the CDR3 is TGTGCCAGCAGACCCCGGGACTCCTTCTACGAGCAGTACTTC.

This chain uses TRBV10-3 with TRBJ1-6; 7 positions agree with TRBD1. The germline V gene encodes CDR1 ENHRY and CDR2 SYGVKD. The CDR3 runs to 17 residues. V lost 4 bases to trimming and J lost 1 base; unmatched junction nucleotides: 7. CDR3 nucleotide sequence: TGTGCCATCAGTGCCGACAGGGTTGTTTCCTATAATTCACCCCTCCACTTT. Protein sequence: CAISADRVVSYNSPLHF.

This clonotype was seen only once. The V gene is TRBV7-9, the J gene TRBJ1-4; 10 positions agree with TRBD1. Germline V gives CDR1 SEHNR, CDR2 FQNEAQ (reference sequence). The ends lost 5 bases at V and 10 bases at J; junction bases unmatched: 10. CDR3 length: 15 amino acids. In nucleotides, the CDR3 is TGTGCCAGCAGCCCAAGACAGGGGGCGCCTGGAAAACTGTTTTTT. It codes for CASSPRQGAPGKLFF.

The chain is built from TRBV7-6 and TRBJ1-6; no firm D call. The CDR3 covers 15 residues. Germline CDR1 reads SGHVS; CDR2 reads FNYEAQ. V lost 8 bases and J 10 bases, leaving 21 bases between the germline ends. The CDR3 sequence is CASGLVGGPGSPLHF. CDR3 in DNA: TGTGCCAGCGGGCTAGTGGGAGGGCCGGGATCACCCCTCCACTTT.

The V and J genes are TRBV12-3 or TRBV12-4 and TRBJ2-3; maybe TRBD1 (5 bases). This CDR3 comprises 14 residues. V dropped 6 bases and J dropped 3 bases, with 13 bases sitting between them. The CDR3 sequence: CASRPVRVTDTQYF. In nucleotides, the CDR3 is TGTGCCAGCAGGCCCGTCAGGGTGACAGATACGCAGTATTTT.

As concerns this clonotype: A much larger clone is a single base away; this may be a read error. This sequence joins TRBV12-3 or TRBV12-4 and TRBJ1-1; TRBD1 might be the D (6 bases). The CDR3 is 14 residues long. CDR3 nucleotides: TGTACCAGCACCCACAGGGAAAAAAACACTGAAGCTTTCTTT. Protein sequence: CTSTHREKNTEAFF.

In regard to this clonotype: Relative to the germline gene, one junction end is altered; a read error may explain this. V and J are TRBV10-3 and TRBJ2-5; the match to TRBD2 covers 11 bases. Germline V gives CDR1 ENHRY, CDR2 SYGVKD. There are 14 residues in the CDR3. The CDR3 nucleotides read TGTGCCAGCAGTGAGTTAGCGGGAGGGGAGACCCAGTACTTC. Amino acids: CASSELAGGETQYF.

The gene calls are TRBV29-1 and TRBJ1-2, with D tentatively TRBD1 (5 bases). Germline CDR1 is SQVTM and CDR2 is ANQGSEA. V was clipped by 8 bases and J by 6 bases, with 13 bases between them. This CDR3 spans 11 amino acids. DNA for the CDR3: TGCAGCAGGATGGGGGGTGATGGCTACACCTTC. Translation: CSRMGGDGYTF.

Ten or more counts support this clonotype. V and J are TRBV4-1 and TRBJ2-5; tentatively, D is TRBD1 (6 bases). This CDR3 is 15 amino acids long. In germline, CDR1 is MGHRA, CDR2 YSYEKL. The V end lost 2 bases, the J end lost 0 bases, and 10 bases lay between the germline ends. CDR3 DNA: TGCGCCAGCAGCCAAACGACAGGAGACCAAGAGACCCAGTACTTC. Amino acids: CASSQTTGDQETQYF.

The table lists this clonotype with many counts. CDR3 DNA: TGTGCTAGTAAAGAGATCTGGGGTGGGGTACAAGAGACCCAGTACTTC. The encoded protein is CASKEIWGGVQETQYF. The rearrangement links TRBV12-5 to TRBJ2-5; D is undetermined. The V end lost 8 bases, the J end lost 2 bases, and 21 bases lay between the germline ends. CDR3 length: 16 amino acids. CDR1 is LGHNT and CDR2 is FRNRAP in the germline V gene.

The sample holds many counts of this clonotype. A read error may produce the germline difference seen at one junction end. The chain uses TRBV7-9 and TRBJ2-5; TRBD2 might be the D (6 bases). Per the germline V gene, CDR1 is SEHNR and CDR2 is FQNEAQ (reference sequence). The CDR3 has 12 residues. The CDR3 sequence: CASSLPSGLPSF. CDR3 nucleotide sequence: TGTGCCAGCAGCCTCCCGTCGGGACTCCCGAGCTTC.